The entry that follows covers one T cell receptor (beta chain) sequence. The data stem from a study of blood T cell repertoires in COVID-19. Study details: Acute and convalescent COVID-19 specimens originated in the United States, Italy and Spain. In each case, the material was cDNA or gDNA derived from T cells, B-cell-depleted T cells, or PBMCs.

This CDR3 spans 14 amino acids. The V gene end was trimmed by 6 bases and the J gene end by 7 bases; junction bases not matched to a gene: 6. Germline CDR1 is SGHNT and CDR2 is YYREEE (reference sequence). The authors' processing: By means of reference gene primer amplification, nucleated cell counts were estimated. The data were produced by immunoSEQ multiplex PCR, yet TCRdb's version contains in-frame clones alone and is incomplete. From that table come the V and J calls and clone size; the DNA was used to work out D and trimming. The data show about 100,000 clones, roughly 83% seen once. Specimen: peripheral blood. The chain joins TRBV5-4 to TRBJ2-1; 11 nucleotides agree with TRBD1. This sequence was found in a woman in her sixties or seventies with acute or convalescent COVID-19. CDR3 DNA: TGTGCCAGCACCCAGGGACAGGGGGGGAATGAGCAGTTCTTC. Translation gives CASTQGQGGNEQFF. The full variable domain, with the rest looked up from reference TRBV5-4 and TRBJ2-1, is ETGVTQSPTHLIKTRGQQVTLRCSSQSGHNTVSWYQQALGQGPQFIFQYYREEENGRGNFPPRFSGLQFPNYSSELNVNALELDDSALYLCASTQGQGGNEQFFGPGTRLTVL.